The T cell receptor beta chain under discussion was sequenced for a study of OX40 agonist ivuxolimab in advanced cancers. At the level of the study: Patients assigned to dose escalation were diagnosed with hepatocellular carcinoma, melanoma, renal cell or head and neck cancer.

Notes on the study in general: CD4+ T cells averaged fewer expanded clones than CD8+ T cells.

This CDR3 has 15 residues. Trimming took 2 bases from V and 6 from J; bases not matched to a gene: 8. Germline CDR1 is LNHDA and CDR2 is SQIVND (reference sequence). Only in-frame clones appear in the TCRdb table, and some are missing; sequencing was by immunoSEQ multiplex PCR. The repertoire has roughly 66,000 clones, around 83% of them found once; the top ten carry under 2.5%. As to this clone: The antigen remains unidentified.

The source material was CD4+ or CD8+ T cells sorted from blood, sampled in a trial of the OX40 agonist ivuxolimab. This rearrangement joins TRBV19 to TRBJ2-7, with 9 bases aligning to TRBD1. The receptor's source is an adult with an advanced solid tumor such as melanoma, head and neck, liver or kidney cancer. CDR3 sequence (DNA): TGTGCCAGTAGTATACCCCGGACAGGGGTGGGCGAGCAGTACTTC. Amino acids: CASSIPRTGVGEQYF.